This TCR beta chain is drawn from a study of shared clonotypes between healthy human individuals. Study background: Plates per donor: three CD4 naive, three CD4 memory, two CD8 naive, one CD8 memory. Study-level findings and limits: Researchers found naive subsets generally carried larger estimated richness than memory subsets.

On this clone itself: The antigen is undetermined.

Here immunoSEQ multiplex PCR was the method, and the copy in TCRdb shows in-frame clones only, minus some. The sample lists some 2.3 million clones, approximately 95% occurring once. The germline CDR1 and CDR2 sequences are SGHRS and YFSETQ. The CDR3 consists of 14 residues. V was clipped by 1 base and J by 6 bases, with 10 bases between them. Sequenced sample: naive CD4+ T cells from PBMCs. Described subset: CD45RA+ positively selected. V usage is TRBV5-1 and J usage is TRBJ2-2; D might be TRBD1 or TRBD2, each matching 5 bases. The receptor was isolated from a man aged 18 to 29 in good health. Some clones in this sample may be carry-over from other donors' samples. CDR3 in amino acids: CASSLIEGSGELFF. In nucleotides, the CDR3 is TGCGCCAGCAGCTTGATAGAGGGGTCCGGGGAGCTGTTTTTT. The variable domain in full, with the rest retrieved from reference TRBV5-1 and TRBJ2-2, is KAGVTQTPRYLIKTRGQQVTLSCSPISGHRSVSWYQQTPGQGLQFLFEYFSETQRNKGNFPGRFSGRQFSNSRSEMNVSTLELGDSALYLCASSLIEGSGELFFGEGSRLTVL.